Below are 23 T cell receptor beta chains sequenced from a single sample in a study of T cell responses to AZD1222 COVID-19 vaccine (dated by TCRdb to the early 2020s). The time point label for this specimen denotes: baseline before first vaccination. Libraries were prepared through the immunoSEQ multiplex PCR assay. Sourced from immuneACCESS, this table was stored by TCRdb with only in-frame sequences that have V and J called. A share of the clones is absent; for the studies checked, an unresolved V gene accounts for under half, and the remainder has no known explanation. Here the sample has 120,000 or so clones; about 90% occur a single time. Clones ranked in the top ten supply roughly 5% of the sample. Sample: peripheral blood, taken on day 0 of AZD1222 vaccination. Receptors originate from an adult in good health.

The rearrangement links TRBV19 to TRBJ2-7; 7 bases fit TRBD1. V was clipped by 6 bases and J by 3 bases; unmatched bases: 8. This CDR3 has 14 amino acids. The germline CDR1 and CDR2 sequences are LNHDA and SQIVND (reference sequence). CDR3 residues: CASRQTGNLYEQYF. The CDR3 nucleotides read TGTGCCAGTAGACAGACAGGGAATCTCTACGAGCAGTACTTC.

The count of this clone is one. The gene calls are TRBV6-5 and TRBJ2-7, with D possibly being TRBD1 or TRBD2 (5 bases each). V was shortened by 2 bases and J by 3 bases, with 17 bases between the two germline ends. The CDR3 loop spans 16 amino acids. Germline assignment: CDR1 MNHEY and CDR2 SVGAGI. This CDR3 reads CASSYLGPSGLYEQYF. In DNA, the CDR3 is TGTGCCAGCAGTTACCTCGGACCATCGGGGCTCTACGAGCAGTACTTC.

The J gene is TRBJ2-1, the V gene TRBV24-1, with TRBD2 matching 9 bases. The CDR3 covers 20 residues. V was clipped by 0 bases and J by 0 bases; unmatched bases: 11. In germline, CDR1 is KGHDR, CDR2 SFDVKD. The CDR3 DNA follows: TGTGCCACCAGTGATTTGCCTGGACTAGCGTCATCGGGCTCCTACAATGAGCAGTTCTTC. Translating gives CATSDLPGLASSGSYNEQFF.

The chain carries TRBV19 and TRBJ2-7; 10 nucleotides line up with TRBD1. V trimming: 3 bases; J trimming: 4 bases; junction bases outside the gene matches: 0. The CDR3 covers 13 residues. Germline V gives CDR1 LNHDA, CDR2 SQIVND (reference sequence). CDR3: CASSMGQGYEQYF. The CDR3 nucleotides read TGTGCCAGTAGTATGGGACAGGGGTACGAGCAGTACTTC.

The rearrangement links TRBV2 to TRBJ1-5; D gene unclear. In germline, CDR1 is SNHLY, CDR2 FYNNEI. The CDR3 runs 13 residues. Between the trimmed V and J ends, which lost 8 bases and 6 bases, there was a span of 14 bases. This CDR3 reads CASYSDLGQPQHF. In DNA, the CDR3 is TGTGCCAGCTACAGTGATTTGGGTCAGCCCCAGCATTTT.

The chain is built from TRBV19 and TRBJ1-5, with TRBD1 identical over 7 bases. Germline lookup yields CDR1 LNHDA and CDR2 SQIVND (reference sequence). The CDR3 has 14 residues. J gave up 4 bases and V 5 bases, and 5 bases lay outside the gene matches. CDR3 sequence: CASSPSGGNQPQHF. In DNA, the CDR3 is TGTGCCAGTAGTCCGTCAGGGGGGAATCAGCCCCAGCATTTT.

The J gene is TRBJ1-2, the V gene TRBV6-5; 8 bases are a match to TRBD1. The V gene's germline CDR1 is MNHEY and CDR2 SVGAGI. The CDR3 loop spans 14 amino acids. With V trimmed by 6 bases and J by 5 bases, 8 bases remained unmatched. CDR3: CASRPGQALYGYTF. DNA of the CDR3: TGTGCCAGCAGACCGGGACAGGCCCTGTATGGCTACACCTTC.

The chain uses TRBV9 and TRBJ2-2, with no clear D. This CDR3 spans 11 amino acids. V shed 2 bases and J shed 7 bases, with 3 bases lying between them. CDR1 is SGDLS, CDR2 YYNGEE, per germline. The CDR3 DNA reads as TGTGCCAGCAGCGTTTACGGGGAGCTGTTTTTT. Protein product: CASSVYGELFF.

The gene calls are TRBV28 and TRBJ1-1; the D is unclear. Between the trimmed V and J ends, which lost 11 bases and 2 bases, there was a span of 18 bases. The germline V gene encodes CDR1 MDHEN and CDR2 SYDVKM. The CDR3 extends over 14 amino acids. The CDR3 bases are TGTGCCTGCTACCGTTGGCAGGATAACACTGAAGCTTTCTTT. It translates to CACYRWQDNTEAFF.

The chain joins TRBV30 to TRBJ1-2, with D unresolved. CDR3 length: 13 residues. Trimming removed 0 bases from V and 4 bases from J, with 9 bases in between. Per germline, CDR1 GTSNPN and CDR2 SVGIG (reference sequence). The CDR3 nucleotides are TGTGCCTGGAGTGTCTCTGGTGTCTATGGCTACACCTTC. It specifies CAWSVSGVYGYTF.

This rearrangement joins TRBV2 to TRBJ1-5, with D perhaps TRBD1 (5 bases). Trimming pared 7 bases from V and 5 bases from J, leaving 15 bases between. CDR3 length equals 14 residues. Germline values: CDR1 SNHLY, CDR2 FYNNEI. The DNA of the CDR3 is TGTGCCAGCACCGAGCGGGACGGGGATCAGCCCCAGCATTTT. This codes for CASTERDGDQPQHF. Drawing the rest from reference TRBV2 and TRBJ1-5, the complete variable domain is EPEVTQTPSHQVTQMGQEVILRCVPISNHLYFYWYRQILGQKVEFLVSFYNNEISEKSEIFDDQFSVERPDGSNFTLKIRSTKLEDSAMYFCASTERDGDQPQHFGDGTRLSIL.

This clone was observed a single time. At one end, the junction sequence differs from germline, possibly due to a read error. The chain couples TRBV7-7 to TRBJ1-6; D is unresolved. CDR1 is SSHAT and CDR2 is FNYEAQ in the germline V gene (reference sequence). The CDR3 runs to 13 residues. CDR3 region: CASSLGSNTPLHF. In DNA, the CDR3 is TGTGCTAGCAGCTTAGGATCCAACACGCCCCTCCACTTT.

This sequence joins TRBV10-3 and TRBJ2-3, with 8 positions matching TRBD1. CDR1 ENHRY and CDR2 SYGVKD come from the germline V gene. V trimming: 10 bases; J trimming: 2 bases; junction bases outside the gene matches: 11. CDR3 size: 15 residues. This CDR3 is CATRVGQGTTDTQYF. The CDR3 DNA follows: TGTGCCACCAGGGTCGGACAGGGAACCACAGATACGCAGTATTTT.

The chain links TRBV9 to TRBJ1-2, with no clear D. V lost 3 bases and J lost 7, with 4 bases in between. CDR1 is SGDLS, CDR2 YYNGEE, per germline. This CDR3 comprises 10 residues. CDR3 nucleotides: TGTGCCAGCAGCGGGGTTGGCTACACCTTC. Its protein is CASSGVGYTF.

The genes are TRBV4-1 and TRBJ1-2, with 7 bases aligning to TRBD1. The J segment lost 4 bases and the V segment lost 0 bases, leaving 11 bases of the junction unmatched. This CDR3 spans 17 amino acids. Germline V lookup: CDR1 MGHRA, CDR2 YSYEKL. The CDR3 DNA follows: TGCGCCAGCAGCCAAGAAGGGTCGGGACAGCCCTTCTATGGCTACACCTTC. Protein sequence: CASSQEGSGQPFYGYTF.

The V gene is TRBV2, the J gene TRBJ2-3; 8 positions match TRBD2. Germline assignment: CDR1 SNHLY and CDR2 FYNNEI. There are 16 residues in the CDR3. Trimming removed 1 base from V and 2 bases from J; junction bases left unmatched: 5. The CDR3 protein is CASSEGSGTNTDTQYF. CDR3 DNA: TGTGCCAGCAGTGAAGGTAGCGGGACTAACACAGATACGCAGTATTTT. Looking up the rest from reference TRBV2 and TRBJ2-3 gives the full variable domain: EPEVTQTPSHQVTQMGQEVILRCVPISNHLYFYWYRQILGQKVEFLVSFYNNEISEKSEIFDDQFSVERPDGSNFTLKIRSTKLEDSAMYFCASSEGSGTNTDTQYFGPGTRLTVL.

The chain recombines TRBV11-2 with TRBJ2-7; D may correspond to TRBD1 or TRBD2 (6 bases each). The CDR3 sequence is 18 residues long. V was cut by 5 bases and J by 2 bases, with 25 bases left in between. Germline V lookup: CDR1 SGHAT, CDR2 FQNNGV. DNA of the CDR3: TGTGCCAGCAGCCGCCGGACGGATGGGAGGTGGGGGCCCTACGAGCAGTACTTC. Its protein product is CASSRRTDGRWGPYEQYF.

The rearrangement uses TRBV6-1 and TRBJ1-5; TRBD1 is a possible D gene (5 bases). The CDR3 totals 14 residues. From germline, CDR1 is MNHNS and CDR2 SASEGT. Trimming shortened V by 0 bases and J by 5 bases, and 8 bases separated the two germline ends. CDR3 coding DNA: TGTGCCAGCAGTGAAGCGGGGGGTGATCAGCCCCAGCATTTT. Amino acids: CASSEAGGDQPQHF.

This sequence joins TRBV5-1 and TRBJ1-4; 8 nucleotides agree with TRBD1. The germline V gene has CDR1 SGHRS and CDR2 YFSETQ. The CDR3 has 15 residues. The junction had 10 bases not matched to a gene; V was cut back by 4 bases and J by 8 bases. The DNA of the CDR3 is TGCGCCAGCAGCCACGGACAGGGAAATCAAGAAAAACTGTTTTTT. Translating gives CASSHGQGNQEKLFF.

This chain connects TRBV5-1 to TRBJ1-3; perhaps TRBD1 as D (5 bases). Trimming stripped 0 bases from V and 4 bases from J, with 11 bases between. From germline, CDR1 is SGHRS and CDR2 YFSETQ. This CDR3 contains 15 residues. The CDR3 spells CASSLEGALGNTIYF. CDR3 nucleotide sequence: TGCGCCAGCAGCTTGGAAGGGGCTTTGGGAAACACCATATATTTT.

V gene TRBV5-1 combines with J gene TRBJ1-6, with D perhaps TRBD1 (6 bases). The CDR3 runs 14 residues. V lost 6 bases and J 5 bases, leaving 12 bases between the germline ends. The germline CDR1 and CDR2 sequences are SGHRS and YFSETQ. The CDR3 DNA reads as TGCGCCAGCACCGAGGGGGTCAATAATTCACCCCTCCACTTT. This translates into CASTEGVNNSPLHF.

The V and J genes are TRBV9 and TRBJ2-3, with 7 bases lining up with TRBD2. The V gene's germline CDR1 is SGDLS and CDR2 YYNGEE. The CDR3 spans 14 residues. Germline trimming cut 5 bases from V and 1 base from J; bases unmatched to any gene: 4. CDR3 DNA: TGTGCCAGCAGTATTGGGAGGGGCACAGATACGCAGTATTTT. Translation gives CASSIGRGTDTQYF.

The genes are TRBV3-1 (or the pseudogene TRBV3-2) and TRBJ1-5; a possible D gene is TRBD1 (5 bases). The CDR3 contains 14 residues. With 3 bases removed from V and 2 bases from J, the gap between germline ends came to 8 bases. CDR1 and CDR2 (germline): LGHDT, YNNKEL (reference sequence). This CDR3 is CASSHQGGNQPQHF. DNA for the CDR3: TGTGCCAGCAGCCATCAGGGAGGCAATCAGCCCCAGCATTTT.